The rows below give T cell receptor beta chains drawn from one sample of a study of persistence of HIV-infected CD4 T cells. The assay was immunoSEQ multiplex PCR, and TCRdb's table has in-frame clones only and misses some. This table has 25,000 to 35,000 clones, 65% to 90% appearing once. These receptors have no identified antigens. Sequencing was performed on CD4+ T cells sorted from PBMCs after 18-hour stimulation, taken from a patient who received antiretroviral therapy. The receptors originated from an adult man with HIV who was CMV-seropositive. The CDR3 runs from the conserved cysteine through the conserved F or W. D genes are given only for firm matches. A clone size is listed for some rows: how often the clone was seen (once, few, many), or a class if it is expanded.

CASSPRDSSYEQYF TGTGCCAGCAGCCCCCGGGACAGCTCCTACGAGCAGTACTTC - TRBJ2-7 TRBD1 TRBV7-2
CSVFDQANGYTF TGCAGCGTCTTCGACCAAGCCAATGGCTACACCTTC once TRBJ1-2 - TRBV29-1
CASRPPGALYGYTF TGTGCCAGCAGGCCTCCAGGTGCCCTCTATGGCTACACCTTC - TRBJ1-2 - TRBV6-2/TRBV6-3
CASSPQGRHRDTQYF TGTGCCAGCAGCCCACAGGGAAGACATAGAGATACGCAGTATTTT - TRBJ2-3 - TRBV3-1/TRBV3-2
CASSDQGRGPTFYEQYF TGTGCCAGCAGTGATCAGGGCAGGGGACCAACCTTCTACGAGCAGTACTTC - TRBJ2-7 - TRBV6-1
CASSLAGGPQETQYF TGCGCCAGCAGCTTGGCAGGGGGCCCCCAAGAGACCCAGTACTTC - TRBJ2-5 TRBD1 TRBV5-1
CASKGTLNTEAFF TGTGCCAGTAAAGGCACCCTGAACACTGAAGCTTTCTTT - TRBJ1-1 - TRBV19
CASSEFSAWEQYF TGCGCCAGCAGTGAGTTCTCGGCATGGGAGCAGTACTTC - TRBJ2-7 - TRBV10-2
CASSFGSPTSSYNSPLHF TGTGCCAGCAGCTTTGGCAGCCCAACCAGCTCCTATAATTCACCCCTCCACTTT - TRBJ1-6 - TRBV5-5
CASSWRTEIVGTGNTIYF TGTGCCAGCAGCTGGAGGACAGAAATCGTTGGTACTGGAAACACCATATATTTT once TRBJ1-3 - TRBV5-6
CASSLVSVKGASYNSPLHF TGTGCCAGCAGCTTAGTGAGTGTCAAAGGGGCCTCCTATAATTCACCCCTCCACTTT - TRBJ1-6 - TRBV7-2
CASSQDRTGGQYTDTQYF TGCGCCAGCAGCCAAGATAGAACAGGGGGCCAGTACACAGATACGCAGTATTTT - TRBJ2-3 TRBD1 TRBV4-3
CASSVAAAGGPYEQYF TGTGCCAGCAGCGTAGCCGCAGCGGGGGGGCCCTACGAGCAGTACTTC - TRBJ2-7 TRBD2 TRBV9
CASSRTDTQYF TGTGCCAGCAGCCGCACAGATACGCAGTATTTT - TRBJ2-3 - TRBV6-5
CASSSDRDQETQYF TGTGCCAGCAGCTCGGACAGAGACCAAGAGACCCAGTACTTC few TRBJ2-5 - TRBV7-9
CASSHLDRPNYGYTF TGTGCCAGCAGCCACCTGGACAGACCCAACTATGGCTACACCTTC - TRBJ1-2 - TRBV3-1/TRBV3-2